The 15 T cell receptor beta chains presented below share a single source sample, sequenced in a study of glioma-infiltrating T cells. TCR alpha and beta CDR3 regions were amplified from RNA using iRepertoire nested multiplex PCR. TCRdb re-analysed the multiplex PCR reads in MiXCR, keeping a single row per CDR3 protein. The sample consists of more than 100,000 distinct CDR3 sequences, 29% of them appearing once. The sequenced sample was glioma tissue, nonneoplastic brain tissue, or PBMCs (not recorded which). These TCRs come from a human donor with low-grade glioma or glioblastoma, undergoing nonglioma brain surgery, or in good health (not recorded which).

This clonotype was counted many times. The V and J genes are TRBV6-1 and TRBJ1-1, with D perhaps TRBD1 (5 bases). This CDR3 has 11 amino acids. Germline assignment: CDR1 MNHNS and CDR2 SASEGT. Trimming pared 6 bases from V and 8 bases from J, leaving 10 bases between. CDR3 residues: CASSRGPEAFF. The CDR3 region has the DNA TGTGCCAGCAGCCGGGGACCGGAAGCTTTCTTT.

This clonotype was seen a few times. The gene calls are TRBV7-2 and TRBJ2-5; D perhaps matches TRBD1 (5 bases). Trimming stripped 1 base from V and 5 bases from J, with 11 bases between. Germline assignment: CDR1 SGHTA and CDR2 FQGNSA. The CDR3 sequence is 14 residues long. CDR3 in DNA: TGTGCCAGCAGCTTAGTTCAGGGTTATGAGACCCAGTACTTC. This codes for CASSLVQGYETQYF.

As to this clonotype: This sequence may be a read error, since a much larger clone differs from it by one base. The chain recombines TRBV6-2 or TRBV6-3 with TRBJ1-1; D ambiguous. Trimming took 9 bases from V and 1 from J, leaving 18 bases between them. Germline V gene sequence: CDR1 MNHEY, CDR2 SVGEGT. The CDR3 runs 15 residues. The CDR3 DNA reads TGTGCCAGATCACCGGGAATAGACAAGAACACTGAAGCTTTCTTT. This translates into CARSPGIDKNTEAFF.

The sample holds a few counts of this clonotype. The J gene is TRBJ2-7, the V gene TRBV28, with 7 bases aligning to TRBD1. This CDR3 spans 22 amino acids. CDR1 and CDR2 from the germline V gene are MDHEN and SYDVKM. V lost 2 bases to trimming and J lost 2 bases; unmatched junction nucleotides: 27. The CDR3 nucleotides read TGTGCCAGCAGTTTAAGACCCTTTCCACAGGGGTGGGGGACCGGTTTGACCTACGAGCAGTACTTC. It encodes CASSLRPFPQGWGTGLTYEQYF.

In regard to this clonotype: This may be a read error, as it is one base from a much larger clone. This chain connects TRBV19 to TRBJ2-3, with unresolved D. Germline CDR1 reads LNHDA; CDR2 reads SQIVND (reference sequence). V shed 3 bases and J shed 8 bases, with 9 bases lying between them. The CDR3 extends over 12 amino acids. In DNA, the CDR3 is TGTGCCAGTAGTATCGGGTTTGGTACGCAGTATTTT. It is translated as CASSIGFGTQYF. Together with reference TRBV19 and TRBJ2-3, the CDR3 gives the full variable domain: DGGITQSPKYLFRKEGQNVTLSCEQNLNHDAMYWYRQDPGQGLRLIYYSQIVNDFQKGDIAEGYSVSREKKESFPLTVTSAQKNPTAFYLCASSIGFGTQYFGPGTRLTVL.

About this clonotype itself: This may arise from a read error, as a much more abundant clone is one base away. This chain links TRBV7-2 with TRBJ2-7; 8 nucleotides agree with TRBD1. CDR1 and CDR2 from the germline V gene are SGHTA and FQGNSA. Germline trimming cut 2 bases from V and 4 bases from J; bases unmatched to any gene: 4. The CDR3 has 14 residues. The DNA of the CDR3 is TGTGCCAGCAGCTTACAGGGGGCAAGTTACGAGCAGTACTTC. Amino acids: CASSLQGASYEQYF.

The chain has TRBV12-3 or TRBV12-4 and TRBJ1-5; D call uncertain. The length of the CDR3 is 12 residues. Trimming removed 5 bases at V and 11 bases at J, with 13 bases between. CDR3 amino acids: CASSNSLQTQHF. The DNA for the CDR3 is TGTGCCAGCAGTAATTCACTCCAGACCCAGCATTTT.

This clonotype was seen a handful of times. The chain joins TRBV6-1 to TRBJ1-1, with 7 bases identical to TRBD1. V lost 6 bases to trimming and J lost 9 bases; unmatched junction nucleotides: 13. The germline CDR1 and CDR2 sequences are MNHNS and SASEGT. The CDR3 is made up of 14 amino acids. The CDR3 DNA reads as TGTGCCAGCAGCCCGGGGGGGGACAGTGGTAAAGCTTTCTTT. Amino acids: CASSPGGDSGKAFF.

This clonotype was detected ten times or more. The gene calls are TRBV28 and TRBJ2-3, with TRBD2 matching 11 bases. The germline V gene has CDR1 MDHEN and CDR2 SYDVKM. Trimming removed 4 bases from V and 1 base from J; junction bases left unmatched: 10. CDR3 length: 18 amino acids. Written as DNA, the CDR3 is TGTGCCAGCAGTTCATACAACCAACTAGCGGGGGGCACAGATACGCAGTATTTT. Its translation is CASSSYNQLAGGTDTQYF.

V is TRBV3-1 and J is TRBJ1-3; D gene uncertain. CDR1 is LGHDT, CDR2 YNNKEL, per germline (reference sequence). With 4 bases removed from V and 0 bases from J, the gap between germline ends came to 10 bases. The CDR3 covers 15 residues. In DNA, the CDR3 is TGTGCCAGCAGCCGACGGGGTGACTCTGGAAACACCATATATTTT. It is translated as CASSRRGDSGNTIYF.

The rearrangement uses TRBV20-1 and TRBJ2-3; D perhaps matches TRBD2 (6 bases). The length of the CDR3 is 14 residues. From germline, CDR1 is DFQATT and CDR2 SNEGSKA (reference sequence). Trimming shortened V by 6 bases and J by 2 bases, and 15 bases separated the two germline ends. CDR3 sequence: CSAQRGLTTDTQYF. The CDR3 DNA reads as TGCAGTGCCCAAAGGGGACTGACCACAGATACGCAGTATTTT.

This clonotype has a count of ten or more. The CDR3 reads CASSYGLDHNEQFF. In DNA form, the CDR3 reads TGTGCCAGCAGTTATGGACTAGACCACAATGAGCAGTTCTTC. The genes are TRBV27 and TRBJ2-1, with TRBD2 identical over 7 bases. Germline CDR1 is MNHEY and CDR2 is SMNVEV (reference sequence). Trimming removed 4 bases from V and 5 bases from J; junction bases left unmatched: 5. This CDR3 has 14 residues.

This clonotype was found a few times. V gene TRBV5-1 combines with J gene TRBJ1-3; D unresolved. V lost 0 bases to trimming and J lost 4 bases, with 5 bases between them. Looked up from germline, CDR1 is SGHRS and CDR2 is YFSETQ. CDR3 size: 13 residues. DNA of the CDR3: TGCGCCAGCAGCTTGGAACACGGAAACACCATATATTTT. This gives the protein CASSLEHGNTIYF.

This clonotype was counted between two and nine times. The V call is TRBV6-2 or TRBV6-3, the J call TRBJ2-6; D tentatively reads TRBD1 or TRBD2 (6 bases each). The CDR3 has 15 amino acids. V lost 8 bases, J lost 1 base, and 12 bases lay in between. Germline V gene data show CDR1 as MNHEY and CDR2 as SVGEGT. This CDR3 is CASESGASGANVLTF. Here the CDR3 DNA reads TGTGCCAGCGAGTCGGGGGCTTCTGGGGCCAACGTCCTGACTTTC.

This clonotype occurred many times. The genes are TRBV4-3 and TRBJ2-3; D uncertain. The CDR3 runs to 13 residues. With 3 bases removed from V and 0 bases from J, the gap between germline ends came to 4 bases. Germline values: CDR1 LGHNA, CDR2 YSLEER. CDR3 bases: TGCGCCAGCAGCCAGACTAGCACAGATACGCAGTATTTT. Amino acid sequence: CASSQTSTDTQYF.